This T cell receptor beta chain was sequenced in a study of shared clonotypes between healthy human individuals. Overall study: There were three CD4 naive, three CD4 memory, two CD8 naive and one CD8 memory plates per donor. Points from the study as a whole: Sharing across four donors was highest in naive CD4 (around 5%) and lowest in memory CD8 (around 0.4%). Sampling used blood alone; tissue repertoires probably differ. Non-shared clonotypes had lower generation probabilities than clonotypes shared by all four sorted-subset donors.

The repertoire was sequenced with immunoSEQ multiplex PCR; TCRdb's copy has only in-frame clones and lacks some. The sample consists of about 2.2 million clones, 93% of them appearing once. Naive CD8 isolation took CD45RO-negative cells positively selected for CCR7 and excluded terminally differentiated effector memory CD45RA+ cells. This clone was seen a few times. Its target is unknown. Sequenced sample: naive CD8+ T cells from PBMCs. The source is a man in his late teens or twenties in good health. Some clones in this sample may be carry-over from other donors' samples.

The chain's CDR3 is CASSAVGNQPQHF. CDR3 DNA sequence: TGTGCCAGCAGCGCCGTAGGAAATCAGCCCCAGCATTTT. The rearrangement links TRBV9 to TRBJ1-5; D not certain. Germline-derived CDR1 and CDR2 are SGDLS and YYNGEE. This CDR3 contains 13 residues. V was clipped by 3 bases and J by 4 bases, with 8 bases between them. Based on the CDR3 plus reference TRBV9 and TRBJ1-5, the full variable domain is DSGVTQTPKHLITATGQRVTLRCSPRSGDLSVYWYQQSLDQGLQFLIQYYNGEERAKGNILERFSAQQFPDLHSELNLSSLELGDSALYFCASSAVGNQPQHFGDGTRLSIL.